Shown below are 9 T cell receptor beta chains from a single sample sequenced in a study of control samples from healthy donors and cancer patients. Measured with immunoSEQ multiplex PCR; TCRdb has only the in-frame clones, and not every one. The sample lists about 90,000 clones; over 85% were seen once. The sequenced sample consisted of blood. The receptor set was obtained from a woman aged 25 to 39 in good health.

This chain joins TRBV7-6 and TRBJ1-5, with 8 bases aligning to TRBD1. V dropped 5 bases and J dropped 4; count of bases not matched to a gene: 10. CDR3 length: 16 residues. The V gene's germline CDR1 is SGHVS and CDR2 FNYEAQ. CDR3 DNA: TGTGCCAGCAGCGATCCGGGACAGGTTCCTAATCAGCCCCAGCATTTT. Amino acid sequence: CASSDPGQVPNQPQHF.

The CDR3 sequence: CASSFGPGLAGVGGELFF. The CDR3 nucleotides read TGTGCCAGCAGTTTTGGACCCGGACTAGCGGGAGTCGGCGGGGAGCTGTTTTTT. The V gene is TRBV27, the J gene TRBJ2-2; TRBD2 agrees at 13 bases. Germline V gene lookup returns CDR1 MNHEY and CDR2 SMNVEV (reference sequence). The J segment lost 7 bases and the V segment lost 3 bases, leaving 11 bases of the junction unmatched. The CDR3 extends over 18 amino acids.

This sequence joins TRBV2 and TRBJ1-3; possibly TRBD1 for D (5 bases). The CDR3 runs to 14 residues. Germline V CDR1 and CDR2: SNHLY, FYNNEI. V was pared by 4 bases and J by 0 bases, with 7 bases between. This chain's CDR3 is CASSGGGSGNTIYF. The DNA of the CDR3 is TGTGCCAGCAGTGGGGGGGGCTCTGGAAACACCATATATTTT.

The J gene is TRBJ1-1, the V gene TRBV2; 7 bases are a match to TRBD1. The junction had 10 bases not matched to a gene; V was cut back by 7 bases and J by 11 bases. The CDR3 runs to 12 residues. The V gene's germline CDR1 is SNHLY and CDR2 FYNNEI. The CDR3 DNA follows: TGTGCCAGCACGGACCAGGGGGTCAGGGCTTTCTTT. Protein sequence: CASTDQGVRAFF.

Note on this clone: The sample holds other DNA sequences that translate to the same CDR3. This chain uses TRBV28 with TRBJ1-2; D is ambiguous. Trimming pared 5 bases from V and 2 bases from J, leaving 6 bases between. The CDR3 is 12 amino acids. Germline V gene sequence: CDR1 MDHEN, CDR2 SYDVKM. The CDR3 bases are TGTGCCAGCAGTCCGAAGAACTATGGCTACACCTTC. It encodes CASSPKNYGYTF.

This clone has just one count. The chain is built from TRBV6-1 and TRBJ1-3, with D perhaps TRBD1 (6 bases). Germline lookup yields CDR1 MNHNS and CDR2 SASEGT. The V end lost 4 bases, the J end lost 2 bases, and 15 bases lay between the germline ends. This CDR3 has 16 residues. This CDR3 reads CASSALRGGPGNTIYF. The DNA of the CDR3 is TGTGCCAGCAGTGCGCTTAGGGGGGGGCCTGGAAACACCATATATTTT.

This sequence joins TRBV10-1 and TRBJ2-5; D uncertain. Trimming shortened V by 0 bases and J by 7 bases, and 9 bases separated the two germline ends. The CDR3 runs to 13 residues. Germline V lookup: CDR1 WNHNN, CDR2 SYGVQD (reference sequence). In DNA form, the CDR3 reads TGCGCCAGCAGTGAGTCGAGGATGGGGACCCAGTACTTC. Its protein product is CASSESRMGTQYF.

The count of this clone is one. The chain is built from TRBV19 and TRBJ2-5; TRBD2 matches at 10 bases. Germline V gene sequence: CDR1 LNHDA, CDR2 SQIVND (reference sequence). Trimming at V came to 1 base and at J to 2 bases, leaving 7 bases not matched to a gene. The CDR3 consists of 17 residues. CDR3 nucleotide sequence: TGTGCCAGTAGTATAGGTAGCGGGAGGAGTGGGCAAGAGACCCAGTACTTC. It specifies CASSIGSGRSGQETQYF.

The rearrangement uses TRBV6-2 or TRBV6-3 and TRBJ2-1, with 10 bases matching TRBD2. The CDR3 covers 17 residues. J was trimmed by 7 bases and V by 4 bases; bases with no gene match: 13. Germline V gene lookup returns CDR1 MNHEY and CDR2 SVGEGT. The CDR3 loop reads CASSFPGVAGGRNEQFF. CDR3 nucleotide sequence: TGTGCCAGCAGTTTCCCCGGGGTAGCGGGAGGTCGGAATGAGCAGTTCTTC.